This T cell receptor beta chain is from a study of cytomegalovirus exposure and HLA in healthy donors. The CDR3 length is 15 residues. Germline V gene data show CDR1 as MGHRA and CDR2 as YSYEKL. V was clipped by 0 bases and J by 2 bases, with 10 bases between them. This clone was seen a handful of times. Its antigen is unidentified. Use of 60 Vbeta and 13 Jbeta primers characterized the PCR. Produced via immunoSEQ multiplex PCR; TCRdb's table is partial and in-frame only. The data show about 52,000 clones, with approximately 77% seen just once and about 9.7% held by the top ten. Study results and caveats: Across HLA loci, a later analysis found differing TCR association rates, with DRB1 most and HLA-C fewest. No immune exposure information besides CMV serostatus was available.

This receptor was obtained from a woman between 50 and 59 years old in good health and CMV-seronegative. V is TRBV4-1 and J is TRBJ1-2, with D tentatively TRBD1 (6 bases). Specimen: PBMCs. This chain's CDR3 is CASSQDGQGNYGYTF. The CDR3 DNA is TGCGCCAGCAGCCAAGATGGTCAGGGGAACTATGGCTACACCTTC.